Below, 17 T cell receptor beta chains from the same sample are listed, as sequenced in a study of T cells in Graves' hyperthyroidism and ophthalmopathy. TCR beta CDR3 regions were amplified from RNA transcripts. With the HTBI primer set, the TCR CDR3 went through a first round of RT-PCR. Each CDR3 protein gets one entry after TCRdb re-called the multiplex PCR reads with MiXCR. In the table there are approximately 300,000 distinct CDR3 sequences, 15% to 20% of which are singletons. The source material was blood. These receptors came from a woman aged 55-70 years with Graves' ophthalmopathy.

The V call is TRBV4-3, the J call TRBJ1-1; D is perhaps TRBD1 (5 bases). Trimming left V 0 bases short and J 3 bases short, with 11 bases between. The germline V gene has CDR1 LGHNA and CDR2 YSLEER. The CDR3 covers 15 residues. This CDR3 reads CASSQDSAGYTEAFF. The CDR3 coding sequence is TGCGCCAGCAGCCAAGATTCTGCAGGGTACACTGAAGCTTTCTTT.

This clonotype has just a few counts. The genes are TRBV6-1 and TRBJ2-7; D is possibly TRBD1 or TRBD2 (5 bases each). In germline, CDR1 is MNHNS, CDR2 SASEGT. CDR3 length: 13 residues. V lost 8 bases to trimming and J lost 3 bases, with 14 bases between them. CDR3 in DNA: TGTGCCAGCTTCAATGGGGGATTCTACGAGCAGTACTTC. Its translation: CASFNGGFYEQYF.

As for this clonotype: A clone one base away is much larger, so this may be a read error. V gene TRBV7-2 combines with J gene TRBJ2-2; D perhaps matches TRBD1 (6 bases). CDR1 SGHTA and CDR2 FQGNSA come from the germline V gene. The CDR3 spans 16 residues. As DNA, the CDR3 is TGTGCCAGCAGCCTCTCCCAGGGGTCGAACACCGGGGATCTGTTTTTT. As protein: CASSLSQGSNTGDLFF.

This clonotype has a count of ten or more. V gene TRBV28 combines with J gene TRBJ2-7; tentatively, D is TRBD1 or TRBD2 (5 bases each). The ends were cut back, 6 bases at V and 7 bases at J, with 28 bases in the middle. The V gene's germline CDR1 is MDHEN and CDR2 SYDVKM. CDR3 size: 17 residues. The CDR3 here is CASSQDGAGEGRREQYF. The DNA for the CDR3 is TGTGCCAGCAGCCAAGATGGGGCCGGGGAAGGTCGGCGAGAGCAGTACTTC.

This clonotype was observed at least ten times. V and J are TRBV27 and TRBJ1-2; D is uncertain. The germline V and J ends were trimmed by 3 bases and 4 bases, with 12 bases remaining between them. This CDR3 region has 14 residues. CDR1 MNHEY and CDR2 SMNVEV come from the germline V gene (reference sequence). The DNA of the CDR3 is TGTGCCAGCAGTTTGGGCGGGTGGCCCTATGGCTACACCTTC. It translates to CASSLGGWPYGYTF.

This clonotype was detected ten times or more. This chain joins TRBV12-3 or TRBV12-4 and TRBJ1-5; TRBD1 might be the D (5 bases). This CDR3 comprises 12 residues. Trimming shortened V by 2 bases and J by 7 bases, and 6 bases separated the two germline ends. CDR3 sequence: CASSLRDQPQHF. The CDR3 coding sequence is TGTGCCAGCAGTTTAAGGGACCAGCCCCAGCATTTT.

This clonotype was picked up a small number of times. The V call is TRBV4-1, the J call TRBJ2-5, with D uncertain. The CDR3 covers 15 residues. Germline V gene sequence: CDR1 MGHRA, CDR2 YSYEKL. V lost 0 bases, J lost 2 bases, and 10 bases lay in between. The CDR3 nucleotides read TGCGCCAGCAGCCAAGATTCGGCAGTTCAAGAGACCCAGTACTTC. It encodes CASSQDSAVQETQYF.

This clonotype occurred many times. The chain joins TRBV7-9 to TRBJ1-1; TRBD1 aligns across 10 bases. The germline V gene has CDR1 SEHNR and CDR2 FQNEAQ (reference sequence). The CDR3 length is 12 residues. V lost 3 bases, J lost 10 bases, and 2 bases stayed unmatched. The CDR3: CASSLDRGRAFF. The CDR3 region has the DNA TGTGCCAGCAGCTTGGACAGGGGGAGAGCTTTCTTT. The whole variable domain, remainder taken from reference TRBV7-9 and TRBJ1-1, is DTGVSQNPRHKITKRGQNVTFRCDPISEHNRLYWYRQTLGQGPEFLTYFQNEAQLEKSRLLSDRFSAERPKGSFSTLEIQRTEQGDSAMYLCASSLDRGRAFFGQGTRLTVV.

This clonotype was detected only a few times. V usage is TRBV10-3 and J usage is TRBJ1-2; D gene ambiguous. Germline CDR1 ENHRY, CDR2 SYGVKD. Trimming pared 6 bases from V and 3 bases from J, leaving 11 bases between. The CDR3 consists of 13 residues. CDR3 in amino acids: CAISAGEDYGYTF. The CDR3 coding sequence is TGTGCCATCAGCGCCGGGGAGGACTATGGCTACACCTTC.

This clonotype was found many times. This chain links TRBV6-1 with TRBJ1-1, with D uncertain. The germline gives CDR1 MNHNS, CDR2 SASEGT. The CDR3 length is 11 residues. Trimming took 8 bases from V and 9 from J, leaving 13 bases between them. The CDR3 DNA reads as TGTGCCAGCGAAGACGGAGTGAAAGCTTTCTTT. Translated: CASEDGVKAFF.

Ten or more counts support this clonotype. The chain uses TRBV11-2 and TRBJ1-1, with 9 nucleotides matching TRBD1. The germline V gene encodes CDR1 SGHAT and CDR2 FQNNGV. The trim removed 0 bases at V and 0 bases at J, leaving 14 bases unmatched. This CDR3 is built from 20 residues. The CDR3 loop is CASSLERKGTGLTLNTEAFF. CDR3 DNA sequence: TGTGCCAGCAGCTTAGAGCGGAAAGGGACAGGGTTAACCCTGAACACTGAAGCTTTCTTT.

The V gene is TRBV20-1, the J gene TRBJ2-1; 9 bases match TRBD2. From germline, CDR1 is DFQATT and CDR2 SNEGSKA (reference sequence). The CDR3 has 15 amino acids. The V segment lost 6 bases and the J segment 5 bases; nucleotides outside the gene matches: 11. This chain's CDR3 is CSAVPLAGTDNEQFF. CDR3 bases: TGCAGTGCCGTCCCCCTAGCGGGGACCGACAATGAGCAGTTCTTC.

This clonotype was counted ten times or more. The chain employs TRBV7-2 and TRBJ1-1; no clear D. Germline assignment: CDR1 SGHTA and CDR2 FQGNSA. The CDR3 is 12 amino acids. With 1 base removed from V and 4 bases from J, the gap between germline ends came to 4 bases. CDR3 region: CASSLGRTEAFF. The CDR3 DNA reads TGTGCCAGCAGCTTAGGTCGCACTGAAGCTTTCTTT.

The CDR3 region has the DNA TGTGCCAGCAGCGCCCGGGGGGGTAGCGGGGGTCTCACCTACAATGAGCAGTTCTTC. As protein: CASSARGGSGGLTYNEQFF. The genes are TRBV9 and TRBJ2-1; 9 bases map to TRBD2. Germline V gene lookup returns CDR1 SGDLS and CDR2 YYNGEE. The V gene end was trimmed by 3 bases and the J gene end by 2 bases; junction bases not matched to a gene: 15. The CDR3 sequence is 19 residues long.

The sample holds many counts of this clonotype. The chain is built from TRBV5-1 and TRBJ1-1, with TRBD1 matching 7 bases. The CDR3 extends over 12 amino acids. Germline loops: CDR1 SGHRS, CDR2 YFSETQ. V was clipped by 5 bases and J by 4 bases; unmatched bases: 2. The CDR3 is CASREGATEAFF. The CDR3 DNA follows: TGCGCCAGCAGGGAGGGGGCCACTGAAGCTTTCTTT.

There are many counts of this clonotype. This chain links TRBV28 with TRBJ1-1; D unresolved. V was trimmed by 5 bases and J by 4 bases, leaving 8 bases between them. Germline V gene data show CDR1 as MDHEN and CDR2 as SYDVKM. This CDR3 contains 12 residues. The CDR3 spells CASSQEFTEAFF. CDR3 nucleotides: TGTGCCAGCAGTCAAGAGTTCACTGAAGCTTTCTTT.

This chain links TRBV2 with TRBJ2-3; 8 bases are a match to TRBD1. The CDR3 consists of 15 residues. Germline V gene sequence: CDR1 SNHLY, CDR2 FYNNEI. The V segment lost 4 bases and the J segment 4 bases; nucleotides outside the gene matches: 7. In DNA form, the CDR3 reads TGTGCCAGCAGTGCAAACAGGGGGGTGGCAGATACGCAGTATTTT. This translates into CASSANRGVADTQYF.